A selection of T cell receptor beta chains follows, all from one sample in a study of T cell repertoires in cytomegalovirus infection. One entry per CDR3 protein results from TCRdb running MiXCR on the reads. The data hold about 600,000 distinct CDR3 sequences, with 20% to 25% observed a single time. Sequenced material: CD8+ T cells from PBMCs. The receptor source for this set is a human donor in good health (CMV status not recorded). Some clones in this sample may be carry-over from other donors' samples. Each CDR3 is given with its conserved first and last residue. The D gene is left open where the match is weak. Rows may omit the clone size; those that give it use once, few, many or a size class.

>TRBV7-9|TRBJ2-7|NA|many
TGTGCCAGCAGCCCCGCGGGGGAGCAGTACTTC
CASSPAGEQYF
>TRBV7-9|TRBJ1-2|NA|few
TGTGCCAGCAGCTTAGAGGATAACGGCTACACCTTC
CASSLEDNGYTF
>TRBV7-9|TRBJ2-1|TRBD2|few
TGTGCCAGCAGCTTAGGCAGTAGCGGGGGACGGCAGTTCTTC
CASSLGSSGGRQFF
>TRBV7-6|TRBJ2-1|NA|many
TGTGCCAGCAGCTCCCCGGGGTCCACCTACAATGAGCAGTTCTTC
CASSSPGSTYNEQFF
>TRBV7-8|TRBJ1-3|NA|many
TGTGCCAGCAGCTTATCGACGTCTGGAAACACCATATATTTT
CASSLSTSGNTIYF
>TRBV12-5|TRBJ2-5|NA|many
TGTGCTAGTGGTTTGGTACCACAGGGCGAAGAGACCCAGTACTTC
CASGLVPQGEETQYF
>TRBV10-3|TRBJ2-1|NA|NA
TGTGCCATCAGTTCGTCGGCGGGGTACAATGAGCAGTTCTTC
CAISSSAGYNEQFF
>TRBV28|TRBJ2-1|TRBD1|many
TGTGCCAGCAGGCCGGACAGGGGTCATTACAATGAGCAGTTCTTC
CASRPDRGHYNEQFF
>TRBV6-5|TRBJ2-2|NA|few
TGTGCCAGCACTGGGGGACCCGCGAACACCGGGGAGCTGTTTTTT
CASTGGPANTGELFF
>TRBV9|TRBJ2-5|NA|NA
TGTGCCAGCAGCGTAGCTTTTGAGGAGACCCAGTACTTC
CASSVAFEETQYF
>TRBV7-6|TRBJ2-5|TRBD2|NA
TGTGCTAGCAGCTTACGAGCGGGGGCTGGGGAGACCCAGTACTTC
CASSLRAGAGETQYF
>TRBV7-4|TRBJ1-2|NA|NA
TGTGCCAGCCAAAAGGGGGTCGGCTACACCTTC
CASQKGVGYTF
>TRBV29-1|TRBJ2-5|TRBD1|NA
TGCACCGGGACAGACCGCCAAGAGACCCAGTACTTC
CTGTDRQETQYF
>TRBV29-1|TRBJ2-2|NA|NA
TGCAGCGTTGAAGAAGGTCCGACAGGCGACACCGGGGAGCTGTTTTTT
CSVEEGPTGDTGELFF
>TRBV6-5|TRBJ1-3|NA|many
TGTGCCAGCAGTTACGGCGGGGTTCGAAACACCATATATTTT
CASSYGGVRNTIYF
>TRBV29-1|TRBJ2-3|TRBD1|NA
TGCAGCGGGAGAGGGGGCGGCACAGATACGCAGTATTTT
CSGRGGGTDTQYF
>TRBV7-6|TRBJ2-7|NA|NA
TGTGCCAGCAGCTCACCCGACCAGGGAACGTCCCCCTACGAGCAGTACTTC
CASSSPDQGTSPYEQYF
>TRBV20-1|TRBJ1-6|NA|few
TGCAGTGCCTCTAGTCCCGAATCGTCACCCCTCCACTTT
CSASSPESSPLHF
>TRBV6-6|TRBJ1-1|TRBD1|NA
TGTGCCAGCAGTCAGGGGACAGTTGGATCTTTGGACGCTTTCTTT
CASSQGTVGSLDAFF
>TRBV12-3/TRBV12-4|TRBJ2-2|NA|few
TGTGCCGTATCCCTGGGGGGGCCGAACACCGGGGAGCTGTTTTTT
CAVSLGGPNTGELFF
>TRBV12-5|TRBJ2-7|NA|few
TGTGCTAGTGGTGGACCTATATACGAGCAGTACTTC
CASGGPIYEQYF
>TRBV7-2|TRBJ1-1|NA|NA
TGTGCCAGCAGCTGGGGAGATTATTACGTCACTGAAGCTTTCTTT
CASSWGDYYVTEAFF
>TRBV6-5|TRBJ1-1|NA|few
TGTGCCAGCAGTCCCTCGGGGGGCATCACTGAAGCTTTCTTT
CASSPSGGITEAFF
>TRBV28|TRBJ2-1|NA|NA
TGTGCCAGCAGCGACGGGACAGAGCAGTTCTTC
CASSDGTEQFF
>TRBV14|TRBJ1-1|NA|NA
TGTGCCAGCAGCCAAGATCACGGCCCGACATACCGGAACACTGAAGCTTTCTTT
CASSQDHGPTYRNTEAFF
>TRBV6-2/TRBV6-3|TRBJ2-5|NA|NA
TGTGCCAGCGGGGACGGGCATGAAGAGACCCAGTACTTC
CASGDGHEETQYF
>TRBV2|TRBJ2-5|NA|NA
TGTGCCAGCAGGGACCCTTACCCAGGAATTACCCAAGAGACCCAGTACTTC
CASRDPYPGITQETQYF
>TRBV6-2/TRBV6-3|TRBJ2-1|NA|NA
TGTGCCAGCAGTTTGTTTGCGGGGCCCTCCTACAATGAGCAGTTCTTC
CASSLFAGPSYNEQFF
>TRBV20-1|TRBJ1-1|TRBD1|NA
TGCAGTGCTAGAGATCAGAAGGGACAGGATTATGAAGCTTTCTTT
CSARDQKGQDYEAFF
>TRBV7-6|TRBJ2-1|TRBD1|many
TGTGCCAGCAACGGACAGGGGTTAAGCTCCTACAATGAGCAGTTCTTC
CASNGQGLSSYNEQFF
>TRBV11-2|TRBJ2-1|TRBD2|NA
TGTGCCAGCAGCGGTGGGGACTACCACTACAATGAGCAGTTCTTC
CASSGGDYHYNEQFF
>TRBV10-3|TRBJ2-1|TRBD1|NA
TGTGCCACCACTGGACAGGGGCATCACAATGAGCAGTTCTTC
CATTGQGHHNEQFF
>TRBV27|TRBJ2-1|NA|NA
TGTGCCAGCAGTTTATCTGGGATCGAGCAGTTCTTC
CASSLSGIEQFF
>TRBV20-1|TRBJ1-2|NA|few
TGCAGTGCTAGAGACCCAGGCCGGGCTAACTATGGCTACACCTTC
CSARDPGRANYGYTF
>TRBV7-9|TRBJ2-5|TRBD1|many
TGTGCCAGCAGCTCCCGGGACAGGGGAGAGACCCAGTACTTC
CASSSRDRGETQYF
>TRBV6-2/TRBV6-3|TRBJ1-5|NA|NA
TGTGCCAGCAGTTACCGACCCAGCAATCAGCCCCAGCATTTT
CASSYRPSNQPQHF
>TRBV6-6|TRBJ1-2|TRBD1|many
TGTGCCAGCACCCAGGGGGACGGCTACACCTTC
CASTQGDGYTF
>TRBV28|TRBJ1-1|NA|NA
TGTGCCAGCACCCTTTTCTTAGGAGATTTGAACACTGAAGCTTTCTTT
CASTLFLGDLNTEAFF
>TRBV6-4|TRBJ2-1|TRBD2|NA
TGTGCCAGCAGTCCGATAGCGGGGGGTTATCACAATGAGCAGTTCTTC
CASSPIAGGYHNEQFF
>TRBV2|TRBJ1-2|TRBD1|NA
TGTGCCAGCAGCGAAGGGACAGGGTGGTCCCCTAACTATGGCTACACCTTC
CASSEGTGWSPNYGYTF